This TCR beta chain was captured by sequencing in a study of chemoradiotherapy in HPV16-positive cancers. Across the whole study: Candidate HPV-specific clones and shared TCR motifs came from a couple of HPV16-positive patients. General study results and limits: The functional HPV-specific definition rests on just a couple of HPV16-positive patients. Non-HPV-specific T cells did not expand in tumors during treatment, whereas candidate HPV-specific clones and E7-related motifs did.

In this sample, this clone turned up a few times. Its specificity is unknown. The assay was immunoSEQ multiplex PCR, and TCRdb's table has in-frame clones only and misses some. The sample holds thousands of clones, 77% seen once. Losses at the gene ends were 6 bases for V and 0 bases for J; bases not matched to a gene: 18. The CDR3 loop spans 19 amino acids. The V gene's germline CDR1 is SGHAT and CDR2 FQNNGV. The J gene is TRBJ2-3, the V gene TRBV11-2, with 7 bases fitting TRBD2. Sequenced material: tumor tissue, taken from a patient who underwent chemoradiotherapy. The sequence derives from a human donor with HPV-associated anogenital cancer. The DNA of the CDR3 is TGTGCCAGCAGGGGACCCGGGACTATGAGGGGTGCTAGCACAGATACGCAGTATTTT. Protein: CASRGPGTMRGASTDTQYF.